These T cell receptor beta chains were read from a single sample in a study of cytomegalovirus exposure and HLA in healthy donors. Some clones are missing from TCRdb's copy, which holds only in-frame ones; the method was immunoSEQ multiplex PCR. This repertoire shows roughly 110,000 clones, roughly 68% found once; its top ten account for approximately 0.9%. Sequences were obtained from PBMCs. The source of these receptors is a woman aged 25-40 years in good health and CMV-seronegative. CDR3s include the opening cysteine and the closing phenylalanine or tryptophan. A D gene is named only where the DNA matches it firmly. A row's size may be missing; if present it is once, few, many or a size class.

J gene: TRBJ1-1
D gene: -
clone size: few
V gene: TRBV11-3
CDR3 protein: CASRGHTEAFF
CDR3 DNA: TGTGCCAGCAGGGGGCATACTGAAGCTTTCTTT

J gene: TRBJ1-2
D gene: -
clone size: -
V gene: TRBV27
CDR3 protein: CASSSGVEVRGYTF
CDR3 DNA: TGTGCCAGCAGTTCGGGGGTGGAAGTGAGGGGCTACACCTTC

J gene: TRBJ2-2
D gene: TRBD2
clone size: few
V gene: TRBV29-1
CDR3 protein: CSATPGLAGENTGELFF
CDR3 DNA: TGCAGCGCCACTCCTGGACTAGCGGGGGAGAACACCGGGGAGCTGTTTTTT

J gene: TRBJ2-1
D gene: -
clone size: few
V gene: TRBV29-1
CDR3 protein: CSVGKDSLYNEQFF
CDR3 DNA: TGCAGCGTTGGGAAGGACAGCCTTTACAATGAGCAGTTCTTC

J gene: TRBJ1-2
D gene: -
clone size: -
V gene: TRBV7-9
CDR3 protein: CSSSPEIYGYTF
CDR3 DNA: TGTTCCAGCAGCCCTGAGATCTATGGCTACACCTTC

J gene: TRBJ2-7
D gene: TRBD2
clone size: -
V gene: TRBV15
CDR3 protein: CATSRAGLALDEQYF
CDR3 DNA: TGTGCCACCAGCAGAGCAGGACTAGCGTTAGACGAGCAGTACTTC

J gene: TRBJ1-5
D gene: TRBD1
clone size: -
V gene: TRBV6-5
CDR3 protein: CASSTQGGGQPQHF
CDR3 DNA: TGTGCCAGCAGTACACAGGGGGGCGGTCAGCCCCAGCATTTT

J gene: TRBJ1-2
D gene: TRBD1
clone size: -
V gene: TRBV5-1
CDR3 protein: CASSLGAGGGYTF
CDR3 DNA: TGCGCCAGCAGCTTGGGGGCAGGGGGAGGCTACACCTTC

J gene: TRBJ2-7
D gene: TRBD1
clone size: once
V gene: TRBV29-1
CDR3 protein: CSVEEATGGSSYEQYF
CDR3 DNA: TGCAGCGTTGAAGAGGCGACAGGGGGATCCTCCTACGAGCAGTACTTC

J gene: TRBJ1-1
D gene: -
clone size: -
V gene: TRBV5-1
CDR3 protein: CASSAVGGATEAFF
CDR3 DNA: TGCGCCAGCAGCGCCGTAGGAGGGGCGACTGAAGCTTTCTTT

J gene: TRBJ2-2
D gene: TRBD1
clone size: -
V gene: TRBV2
CDR3 protein: CASSEAEGTGGRTGELFF
CDR3 DNA: TGTGCCAGCAGTGAAGCGGAGGGAACAGGGGGCCGGACCGGGGAGCTGTTTTTT

J gene: TRBJ2-4
D gene: TRBD1
clone size: few
V gene: TRBV11-3
CDR3 protein: CASSLHGTGAGNIQYF
CDR3 DNA: TGTGCCAGCAGCTTACATGGGACAGGGGCGGGAAACATTCAGTACTTC

J gene: TRBJ1-3
D gene: TRBD1
clone size: -
V gene: TRBV2
CDR3 protein: CASSGPQGVGNTIYF
CDR3 DNA: TGTGCCAGCAGTGGGCCACAGGGGGTGGGAAACACCATATATTTT

J gene: TRBJ1-1
D gene: -
clone size: few
V gene: TRBV25-1
CDR3 protein: CASSDPARGDAEAFF
CDR3 DNA: TGTGCCAGCAGTGACCCGGCTAGGGGTGATGCTGAAGCTTTCTTT

J gene: TRBJ2-3
D gene: TRBD2
clone size: -
V gene: TRBV5-8
CDR3 protein: CASSLAIAGATDTQYF
CDR3 DNA: TGTGCCAGCAGCTTGGCAATAGCGGGGGCCACAGATACGCAGTATTTT

J gene: TRBJ2-7
D gene: -
clone size: -
V gene: TRBV7-9
CDR3 protein: CASSLVGRNYEQYF
CDR3 DNA: TGTGCCAGCAGCTTAGTAGGGAGAAACTACGAGCAGTACTTC